Below, 23 T cell receptor beta chains from the same sample are listed, as sequenced in a study of T cells in Graves' hyperthyroidism and ophthalmopathy. Researchers took RNA transcripts and amplified the TCR beta CDR3 regions from them. First-round RT-PCR targeting the TCR CDR3 was performed with the HTBI primer set. TCRdb processed the multiplex PCR reads anew with MiXCR; each CDR3 protein has one entry. Of 600,000 to 650,000 distinct CDR3 sequences in the sample, roughly 20% were seen once. What was sequenced was blood. The source is a man aged 30 to 45 with Graves' ophthalmopathy.

This sequence joins TRBV7-9 and TRBJ2-1; 7 positions match TRBD2. J lost 7 bases, V lost 4 bases, and 13 bases had no gene match. This CDR3 region has 16 residues. The germline gives CDR1 SEHNR, CDR2 FQNEAQ (reference sequence). CDR3 in DNA: TGTGCCAGCAGCTCCTTCGGGGGAGGGGATTGGAATGAGCAGTTCTTC. Amino acid sequence: CASSSFGGGDWNEQFF.

This chain uses TRBV5-1 with TRBJ2-7, with 8 bases lining up with TRBD2. Germline assignment: CDR1 SGHRS and CDR2 YFSETQ. With V trimmed by 5 bases and J by 0 bases, 7 bases remained unmatched. The CDR3 spans 15 residues. The DNA for the CDR3 is TGCGCCAGCAGATTACGGGGGGGCACCTCCTACGAGCAGTACTTC. Amino acids: CASRLRGGTSYEQYF.

Only a few counts were recorded for this clonotype. The chain uses TRBV19 and TRBJ1-1, with 7 bases identical to TRBD1. Germline values: CDR1 LNHDA, CDR2 SQIVND (reference sequence). V dropped 3 bases and J dropped 5; count of bases not matched to a gene: 12. The CDR3 spans 16 residues. CDR3 DNA sequence: TGTGCCAGTAGTATTCCCCACTCGACAGGGAGGACTGAAGCTTTCTTT. Translated: CASSIPHSTGRTEAFF.

This clonotype was observed at least ten times. The rearrangement joins TRBV7-9 to TRBJ1-5; 8 bases fit TRBD1. The V and J ends lost 5 bases and 10 bases, in that order; junction bases with no gene match: 7. Germline V CDR1 and CDR2: SEHNR, FQNEAQ (reference sequence). The CDR3 runs to 13 residues. The CDR3 region is CASSLDREEPQHF. CDR3 nucleotides: TGTGCCAGCAGCCTGGACAGGGAGGAACCCCAGCATTTT.

V gene TRBV24-1 combines with J gene TRBJ2-1; D uncertain. CDR1 is KGHDR, CDR2 SFDVKD, per germline. Deletions cut 5 bases from V and 7 bases from J, with 17 bases between. CDR3 length equals 15 residues. CDR3 amino acids: CATSAPGPPNNEQFF. In DNA, the CDR3 is TGTGCCACCAGTGCCCCCGGACCGCCTAATAATGAGCAGTTCTTC.

This clonotype was recorded many times. The chain employs TRBV28 and TRBJ1-5; D not resolved. V was clipped by 4 bases and J by 0 bases, with 10 bases between them. CDR3 length: 15 residues. Germline CDR1 reads MDHEN; CDR2 reads SYDVKM. The CDR3 nucleotides are TGTGCCAGCAGTTCCGTTCAGAATAGCAATCAGCCCCAGCATTTT. Translating gives CASSSVQNSNQPQHF.

CDR3 sequence (DNA): TGCAGCAACCTCCGGGGCAGCACAGATACGCAGTATTTT. It specifies CSNLRGSTDTQYF. V is TRBV20-1 and J is TRBJ2-3; D is possibly TRBD1 or TRBD2 (5 bases each). The CDR3 is made up of 13 amino acids. Germline CDR1 is DFQATT and CDR2 is SNEGSKA (reference sequence).

This chain joins TRBV4-1 and TRBJ2-3, with D perhaps matching TRBD1 or TRBD2 (5 bases each). Per germline, CDR1 MGHRA and CDR2 YSYEKL. Trimming shortened V by 0 bases and J by 6 bases, and 10 bases separated the two germline ends. This CDR3 comprises 14 residues. In DNA, the CDR3 is TGCGCCAGCAGCCAAGAGGGACGGGCGGATACGCAGTATTTT. Its protein product is CASSQEGRADTQYF.

This clonotype appeared a few times. The chain joins TRBV13 to TRBJ2-5, with 9 bases lining up with TRBD1. This CDR3 spans 16 amino acids. CDR1 PRHDT and CDR2 FYEKMQ come from the germline V gene (reference sequence). The V and J ends lost 5 bases and 1 base, in that order; junction bases with no gene match: 8. The CDR3 spells CASSVTGTGSQETQYF. The CDR3 nucleotides are TGTGCCAGCAGCGTCACCGGGACAGGGAGCCAAGAGACCCAGTACTTC.

This clonotype was counted many times. The rearrangement uses TRBV24-1 and TRBJ1-5, with 10 bases fitting TRBD1. The CDR3 runs to 17 residues. CDR1 and CDR2 from the germline V gene are KGHDR and SFDVKD. The junction had 9 bases not matched to a gene; V was cut back by 3 bases and J by 5 bases. DNA of the CDR3: TGTGCCACCAGTGATACGACCGGGACAGGGGTGGATCAGCCCCAGCATTTT. This sequence encodes CATSDTTGTGVDQPQHF.

This clonotype was recorded many times. CDR3 in DNA: TGTGCCAGCAGGTCATCCTCCGGCGGGCCCCAGCATTTT. This translates into CASRSSSGGPQHF. The chain employs TRBV28 and TRBJ1-5, with D unclear. In germline, CDR1 is MDHEN, CDR2 SYDVKM. The ends were cut back, 6 bases at V and 9 bases at J, with 15 bases in the middle. CDR3 length equals 13 residues.

Only a few counts were recorded for this clonotype. This chain links TRBV30 with TRBJ2-7, with no clear D. The CDR3 extends over 14 amino acids. Germline V gene data show CDR1 as GTSNPN and CDR2 as SVGIG (reference sequence). V lost 4 bases to trimming and J lost 2 bases, with 15 bases between them. CDR3 in amino acids: CAWNIDITAYEQYF. The CDR3 DNA follows: TGTGCCTGGAATATCGACATTACCGCCTACGAGCAGTACTTC.

This clonotype was recorded only once. The chain combines TRBV6-1 with TRBJ2-3, with 8 positions matching TRBD1. This CDR3 has 15 residues. V shed 6 bases, J shed 0 bases, and the junction held 5 bases outside the gene matches. Germline assignment: CDR1 MNHNS and CDR2 SASEGT. The CDR3 coding sequence is TGTGCCAGCAGGGAGGGACAGGCAAGCACAGATACGCAGTATTTT. Its protein product is CASREGQASTDTQYF.

As regards this clonotype: This may come from a read error, since a much larger clone is one base off. This likely comes from a read error, as the CDR3 has no conserved phenylalanine or tryptophan at its end. DNA of the CDR3: TGTGCCACCTTTTCACTCGGGACCCCTAGCACAGATACGCAGTATCTT. Protein sequence: CATFSLGTPSTDTQYL. The rearrangement links TRBV2 to TRBJ2-3; possibly TRBD1 or TRBD2 for D (5 bases each). Trimming cost V 10 bases and J 0 bases, with 20 bases left between them. Germline V CDR1 and CDR2: SNHLY, FYNNEI. The length of the CDR3 is 16 residues.

This clonotype was counted once. The CDR3 DNA is TGTGCCAGCAGCTTATCTTCGACAGGAACCGGGGAGCTGTTTTTT. Translating gives CASSLSSTGTGELFF. The rearrangement joins TRBV7-6 to TRBJ2-2; the D gene is possibly TRBD1 (6 bases). There are 15 residues in the CDR3. CDR1 SGHVS and CDR2 FNYEAQ come from the germline V gene. The V end was cut by 2 bases, the J end by 5 bases, with 12 bases between. Based on the CDR3 plus reference TRBV7-6 and TRBJ2-2, the full variable domain is GAGVSQSPRYKVTKRGQDVALRCDPISGHVSLYWYRQALGQGPEFLTYFNYEAQQDKSGLPNDRFSAERPEGSISTLTIQRTEQRDSAMYRCASSLSSTGTGELFFGEGSRLTVL.

In this sample, this clonotype turned up a few times. The chain combines TRBV19 with TRBJ1-6; 11 bases are a match to TRBD1. This CDR3 region has 16 residues. Germline assignment: CDR1 LNHDA and CDR2 SQIVND (reference sequence). V shed 5 bases, J shed 7 bases, and the junction held 7 bases outside the gene matches. The CDR3 reads CASSPRDRGANSPLHF. CDR3 in DNA: TGTGCCAGTAGTCCCCGGGACAGGGGGGCGAATTCACCCCTCCACTTT.

This clonotype appeared a few times. The chain joins TRBV20-1 to TRBJ2-3, with 7 bases that match TRBD1. The V segment lost 6 bases and the J segment 5 bases; nucleotides outside the gene matches: 11. The CDR3 is 14 amino acids. Germline CDR1 is DFQATT and CDR2 is SNEGSKA (reference sequence). The CDR3 reads CSATPFRGIDTQYF. CDR3 nucleotide sequence: TGCAGTGCGACCCCTTTCAGGGGGATAGATACGCAGTATTTT.

This clonotype came up a few times. This chain links TRBV19 with TRBJ2-1; 12 bases agree with TRBD1. V trimming: 7 bases; J trimming: 5 bases; junction bases outside the gene matches: 6. The CDR3 loop spans 15 amino acids. From germline, CDR1 is LNHDA and CDR2 SQIVND (reference sequence). This CDR3 is CASNSGTGGHNEQFF. In DNA form, the CDR3 reads TGTGCCAGTAACTCCGGGACAGGGGGCCACAATGAGCAGTTCTTC.

The CDR3 bases are TGTGCCCAAGGGGGGCTAGCGCTATCGAGAGGGGACCACTACGAGCAGTACTTC. Residues: CAQGGLALSRGDHYEQYF. This chain uses TRBV12-3 or TRBV12-4 with TRBJ2-7, with D perhaps matching TRBD1 or TRBD2 (6 bases each). The length of the CDR3 is 18 residues. The ends were cut back, 11 bases at V and 3 bases at J, with 32 bases in the middle.

This clonotype occurred many times. This rearrangement joins TRBV7-9 to TRBJ2-1; TRBD2 might be the D (6 bases). Germline loops: CDR1 SEHNR, CDR2 FQNEAQ (reference sequence). The CDR3 loop spans 14 amino acids. Trimming took 5 bases from V and 2 from J, leaving 10 bases between them. The CDR3 is CASSRGGTYNEQFF. The DNA for the CDR3 is TGTGCCAGCAGCAGGGGAGGTACCTACAATGAGCAGTTCTTC.

The chain joins TRBV10-2 to TRBJ2-7; D is unresolved. CDR1 is WSHSY, CDR2 SAAADI, per germline. With 2 bases removed from V and 0 bases from J, the gap between germline ends came to 5 bases. This CDR3 is built from 13 residues. CDR3 residues: CASSEPNSYEQYF. DNA of the CDR3: TGCGCCAGCAGTGAGCCAAACTCCTACGAGCAGTACTTC.

The chain recombines TRBV20-1 with TRBJ1-4; TRBD1 matches at 8 bases. Unmatched junction bases numbered 8, after V lost 0 bases and J lost 8 bases. The CDR3 is made up of 15 amino acids. Germline loops: CDR1 DFQATT, CDR2 SNEGSKA (reference sequence). The CDR3 reads CSARDGAQGVEKLFF. CDR3 coding DNA: TGCAGTGCTAGAGATGGTGCACAGGGGGTGGAAAAACTGTTTTTT.

This clonotype was detected ten times or more. The rearrangement joins TRBV28 to TRBJ2-6; no firm D call. Looked up from germline, CDR1 is MDHEN and CDR2 is SYDVKM. The CDR3 consists of 15 residues. Trimming took off 10 bases at V and 0 bases at J, with 13 bases between the two ends. Written as DNA, the CDR3 is TGTGCCACCAACGTAGGGTTCTCTGGGGCCAACGTCCTGACTTTC. Its protein product is CATNVGFSGANVLTF.